This is a list of T cell receptor beta chains from one sample in a study of T cell responses to AZD1222 COVID-19 vaccine. TCRdb's copy holds only in-frame clones and misses some; the assay was immunoSEQ multiplex PCR. Of over 90,000 clones listed, roughly nine tenths were seen once; the top ten hold about 48%. The sample here was peripheral blood, taken on day 0 of AZD1222 vaccination. The receptors were sampled from an adult in good health. Both conserved end residues are part of each CDR3.

J gene: TRBJ2-7
V gene: TRBV30
CDR3 protein: CAWSRERIYEQYF

J gene: TRBJ1-1
V gene: TRBV7-3
CDR3 protein: CASSLAGNTEAFF

J gene: TRBJ2-3
V gene: TRBV11-2
CDR3 protein: CASRHKGQAKFTDTQYF

J gene: TRBJ2-7
V gene: TRBV7-2
CDR3 protein: CASSLEGTGLYISHEQYF

J gene: TRBJ1-6
V gene: TRBV28
CDR3 protein: CASSLDGWYSPLHF

J gene: TRBJ2-1
V gene: TRBV15
CDR3 protein: CATGRLGYNEQFF

J gene: TRBJ1-5
V gene: TRBV5-1
CDR3 protein: CASSLGDNSNQPQHF

J gene: TRBJ1-1
V gene: TRBV27
CDR3 protein: CASRWGTEAFF

J gene: TRBJ1-2
V gene: TRBV6-5
CDR3 protein: CASSYGSGGGYTF

J gene: TRBJ1-1
V gene: TRBV21-1
CDR3 protein: CASSKEMAVEAFF

J gene: TRBJ1-6
V gene: TRBV9
CDR3 protein: CASSVAESSYNSPLHF

J gene: TRBJ1-6
V gene: TRBV7-2
CDR3 protein: CASSLRGRRGYNSPLHF